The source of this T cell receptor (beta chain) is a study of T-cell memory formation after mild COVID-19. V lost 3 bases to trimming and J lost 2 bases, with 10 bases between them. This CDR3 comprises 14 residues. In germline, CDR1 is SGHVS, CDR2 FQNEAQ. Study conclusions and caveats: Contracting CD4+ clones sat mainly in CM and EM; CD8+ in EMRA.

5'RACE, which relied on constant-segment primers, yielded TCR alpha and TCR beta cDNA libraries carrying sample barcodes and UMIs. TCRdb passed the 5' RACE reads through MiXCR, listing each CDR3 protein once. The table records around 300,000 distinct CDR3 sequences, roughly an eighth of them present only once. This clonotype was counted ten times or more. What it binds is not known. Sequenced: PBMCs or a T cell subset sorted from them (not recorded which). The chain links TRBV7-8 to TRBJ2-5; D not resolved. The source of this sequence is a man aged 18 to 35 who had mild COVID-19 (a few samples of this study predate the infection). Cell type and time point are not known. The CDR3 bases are TGTGCCAGCAGCTTCTTTACGGAACAAGAGACCCAGTACTTC. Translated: CASSFFTEQETQYF.